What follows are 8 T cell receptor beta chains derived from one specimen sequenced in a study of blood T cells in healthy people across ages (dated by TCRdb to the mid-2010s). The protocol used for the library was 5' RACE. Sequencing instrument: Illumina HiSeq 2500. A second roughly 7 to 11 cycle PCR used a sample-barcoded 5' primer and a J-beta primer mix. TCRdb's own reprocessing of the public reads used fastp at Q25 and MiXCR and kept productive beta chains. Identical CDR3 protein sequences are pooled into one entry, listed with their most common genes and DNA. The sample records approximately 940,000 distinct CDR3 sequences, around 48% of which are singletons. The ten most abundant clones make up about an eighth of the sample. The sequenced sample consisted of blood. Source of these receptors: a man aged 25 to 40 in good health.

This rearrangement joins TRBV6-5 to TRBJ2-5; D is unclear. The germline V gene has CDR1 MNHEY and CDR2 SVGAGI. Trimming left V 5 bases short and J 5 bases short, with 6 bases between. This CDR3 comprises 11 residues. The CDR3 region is CASSHTETQYF. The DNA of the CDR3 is TGTGCCAGCAGTCACACGGAGACCCAGTACTTC.

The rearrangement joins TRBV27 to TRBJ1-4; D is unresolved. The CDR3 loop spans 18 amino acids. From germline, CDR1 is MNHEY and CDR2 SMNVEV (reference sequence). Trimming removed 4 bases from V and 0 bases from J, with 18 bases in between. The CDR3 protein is CASSSAILGAATNEKLFF. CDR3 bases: TGTGCCAGCAGTTCCGCCATTTTGGGAGCCGCAACTAATGAAAAACTGTTTTTT.

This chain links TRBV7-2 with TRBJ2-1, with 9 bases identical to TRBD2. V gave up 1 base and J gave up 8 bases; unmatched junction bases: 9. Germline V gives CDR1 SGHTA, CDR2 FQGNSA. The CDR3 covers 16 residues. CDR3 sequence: CASSLGASGVIYEQFF. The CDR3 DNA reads TGTGCCAGCAGCTTAGGTGCTAGCGGGGTTATATATGAGCAGTTCTTC.

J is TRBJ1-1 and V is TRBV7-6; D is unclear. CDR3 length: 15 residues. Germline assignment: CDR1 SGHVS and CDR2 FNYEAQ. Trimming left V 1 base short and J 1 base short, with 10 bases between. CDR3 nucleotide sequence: TGTGCCAGCAGCTTAGACTCAAACCCGAACACTGAAGCTTTCTTT. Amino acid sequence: CASSLDSNPNTEAFF.

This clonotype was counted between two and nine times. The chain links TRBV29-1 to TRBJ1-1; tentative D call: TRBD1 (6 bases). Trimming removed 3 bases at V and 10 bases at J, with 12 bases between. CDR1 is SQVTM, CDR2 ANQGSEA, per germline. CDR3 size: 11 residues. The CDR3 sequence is CSVDGGPAAFF. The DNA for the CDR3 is TGCAGCGTTGACGGGGGGCCCGCAGCTTTCTTT.

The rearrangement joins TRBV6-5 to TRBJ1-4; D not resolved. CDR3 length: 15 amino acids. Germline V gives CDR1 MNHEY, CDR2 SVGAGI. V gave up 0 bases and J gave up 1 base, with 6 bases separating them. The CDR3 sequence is CASSYSIGTNEKLFF. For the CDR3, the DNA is TGTGCCAGCAGTTACTCGATTGGAACTAATGAAAAACTGTTTTTT.

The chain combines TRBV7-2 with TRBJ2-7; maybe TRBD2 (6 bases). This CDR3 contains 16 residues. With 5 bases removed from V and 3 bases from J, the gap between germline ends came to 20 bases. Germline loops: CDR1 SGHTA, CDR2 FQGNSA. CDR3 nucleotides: TGTGCCAGCAGCAGGCCCCGCGGGGACGCTTTCTACGAGCAGTACTTC. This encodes CASSRPRGDAFYEQYF.

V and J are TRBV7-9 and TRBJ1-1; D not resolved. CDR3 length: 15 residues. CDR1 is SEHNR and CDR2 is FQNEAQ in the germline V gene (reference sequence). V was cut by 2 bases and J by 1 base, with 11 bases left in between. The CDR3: CASSLSALENTEAFF. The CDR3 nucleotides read TGTGCCAGCAGCTTAAGCGCATTGGAGAACACTGAAGCTTTCTTT.